This T cell receptor (beta chain) was obtained from a study of blood T cell repertoires in COVID-19 (dated by TCRdb to about 2020). Turning to the overall study: Collaborator samples came from the United States, Italy and Spain and covered acute and convalescent phases of COVID-19. The material from the prospective study consisted of cDNA or gDNA derived from T cells, B-cell-depleted T cells, or PBMCs. The dataset comprised deeply sampled blood TCRbeta repertoires from subjects exposed to, actively infected with, or recovered from COVID-19. A freely available public database, intended as a resource for researchers studying the immune response to SARS-CoV-2, is where the repertoires were released. Samples were obtained from the ongoing ImmuneRACE study (first 160 participants) and from over 1,000 subjects provided by 6 global collaborators. A de-identified subject ID, COVID-19 status, age in years and sex were almost always included in the sample metadata. HLA class I and class II types, where available, came from metadata supplied by the sample provider rather than from assay-based typing.

Remarks on this clone: It has no known antigen specificity. Per-base qualities were not stored, and no clone one base away is much larger.

General study outcomes and caveats: The quantity of clinical and demographic metadata differed by source and by participant and was supplied without curation.

TCRbeta CDR3 regions were amplified from genomic DNA using the immunoSEQ Assay, a bias-controlled multiplex PCR. The authors' analysis ran thus. Nucleated cell counts per sample were estimated from amplification of reference gene primers within the assay. To quantify the absolute abundance of each unique TCRbeta CDR3 rearrangement, sequence reads were collapsed and filtered. For each sample, productive Simpson clonality was calculated by taking the square root of Simpson's diversity index across productive rearrangements. TCRdb carries this immuneACCESS record with in-frame sequences only. Its versions omit some clonotypes, under half of them owing to an unresolved V gene in the studies checked, with the rest unexplained. The V and J calls and the clone size are those of that table, but D and trimming were determined from the DNA. For this sample there are 150,000 to 200,000 clones; around 80% appear just once. About 7.2% of the sample is held by the ten biggest clonotypes.

The CDR3 measures 14 amino acids from cysteine to phenylalanine. Solely the CDR3 DNA is kept, with 42 bases framed from the first base. As encoded in the germline V gene (reference sequence), CDR1 is LNHDA while CDR2 is SQIVND. Cut back by 5 bases and 7 bases, the V and J ends lie 14 bases apart. Each collaborating institution followed its own protocols to collect whole blood in K2EDTA tubes. For TCRbeta analysis, collaborators shipped samples as frozen whole blood, isolated PBMCs, or DNA extracted from either of those sample types. This chain is built from TRBV19 and TRBJ1-4; possibly the D gene is TRBD1, per 6 matching bases. The sample comprised peripheral blood. The receptor was derived from a man in his sixties with acute or convalescent COVID-19. The CDR3: CASSPQGPGEKLFF. The sequence in DNA is TGTGCCAGTAGTCCCCAGGGGCCGGGTGAAAAACTGTTTTTT.